These 24 T cell receptor beta chains were sequenced from one sample in a study of blood T cell repertoires in COVID-19. TCRdb keeps only in-frame clones here, not all; method: immunoSEQ multiplex PCR. The sample includes under 300,000 clones, about 85% of them seen just once. Sequencing was performed on peripheral blood. These receptors originate from a human donor in a cohort sampled during active COVID-19.

J is TRBJ1-3 and V is TRBV18, with D possibly being TRBD1 (5 bases). This CDR3 is built from 15 residues. Germline V gene data show CDR1 as KGHSH and CDR2 as LQKENI. V was trimmed by 0 bases and J by 7 bases, leaving 13 bases between them. The CDR3 loop is CASSPPAFQGNTIYF. The CDR3 DNA reads as TGTGCCAGCTCACCACCTGCCTTTCAGGGCAACACCATATATTTT.

The chain is built from TRBV5-1 and TRBJ1-6, with 7 bases matching TRBD1. Germline V CDR1 and CDR2: SGHRS, YFSETQ. The CDR3 loop spans 13 amino acids. The trim removed 8 bases at V and 7 bases at J, leaving 6 bases unmatched. DNA for the CDR3: TGCGCCAGTCAACAGGGGCCCAATTCACCCCTCCACTTT. Its translation is CASQQGPNSPLHF. Variable domain in full (rest from reference TRBV5-1 and TRBJ1-6): KAGVTQTPRYLIKTRGQQVTLSCSPISGHRSVSWYQQTPGQGLQFLFEYFSETQRNKGNFPGRFSGRQFSNSRSEMNVSTLELGDSALYLCASQQGPNSPLHFGNGTRLTVT.

The rearrangement links TRBV4-1 to TRBJ2-1, with 12 bases fitting TRBD2. This CDR3 is built from 18 residues. The germline gives CDR1 MGHRA, CDR2 YSYEKL. Unmatched junction bases numbered 12, after V lost 1 base and J lost 8 bases. The CDR3 nucleotides are TGCGCCAGCAGCCAAGGTAGACTAGCGGGAGTACGGGGCGATGAGCAGTTCTTC. Its translation is CASSQGRLAGVRGDEQFF.

This clone appeared a few times. This rearrangement joins TRBV5-4 to TRBJ1-1; D is undetermined. Trimming pared 4 bases from V and 1 base from J, leaving 11 bases between. Germline CDR1 is SGHNT and CDR2 is YYREEE (reference sequence). CDR3 length: 14 amino acids. The CDR3 loop reads CASSQHGRNTEAFF. DNA of the CDR3: TGTGCCAGCAGCCAGCATGGGAGGAACACTGAAGCTTTCTTT. The variable domain in full, completed from reference TRBV5-4 and TRBJ1-1, reads ETGVTQSPTHLIKTRGQQVTLRCSSQSGHNTVSWYQQALGQGPQFIFQYYREEENGRGNFPPRFSGLQFPNYSSELNVNALELDDSALYLCASSQHGRNTEAFFGQGTRLTVV.

The V gene is TRBV7-9, the J gene TRBJ1-4, with D hard to call. CDR1 and CDR2 from the germline V gene are SEHNR and FQNEAQ (reference sequence). Trimming pared 1 base from V and 4 bases from J, leaving 10 bases between. CDR3 length: 15 residues. For the CDR3, the DNA is TGTGCCAGCAGCTTAGATCAGTCAAGTAATGAAAAACTGTTTTTT. Amino acid sequence: CASSLDQSSNEKLFF.

This chain uses TRBV27 with TRBJ1-5, with a weak D call TRBD1 (5 bases). The CDR3 covers 15 residues. Germline assignment: CDR1 MNHEY and CDR2 SMNVEV (reference sequence). The V and J ends lost 3 bases and 1 base respectively, with 10 bases between them. The CDR3 here is CASSFRGVSNQPQHF. In DNA form, the CDR3 reads TGTGCCAGCAGTTTCCGGGGGGTAAGCAATCAGCCCCAGCATTTT.

V is TRBV24-1 and J is TRBJ1-2; no definite D call. The V and J ends lost 1 base and 4 bases respectively, with 30 bases between them. CDR1 is KGHDR, CDR2 SFDVKD, per germline. CDR3 length: 21 amino acids. CDR3 protein: CATSDFSCWATTAVGPYGYTF. The DNA for the CDR3 is TGTGCCACCAGTGATTTTTCATGTTGGGCCACTACAGCGGTTGGACCCTATGGCTACACCTTC.

The CDR3 sequence: CASSLRSRTVVGETQYF. CDR3 DNA: TGCGCCAGCAGCTTGAGGAGCCGCACCGTTGTGGGAGAGACCCAGTACTTC. The chain joins TRBV5-1 to TRBJ2-5; D uncertain. The CDR3 extends over 17 amino acids. Germline V CDR1 and CDR2: SGHRS, YFSETQ. V lost 1 base and J lost 4, with 20 bases in between.

The CDR3 bases are TGTGCCAGCAGCCGGTGGAGGGGAGCTTCAATGAACACTGAAGCTTTCTTT. It specifies CASSRWRGASMNTEAFF. The rearrangement uses TRBV28 and TRBJ1-1; D may be TRBD1 (5 bases). Trimming took off 6 bases at V and 0 bases at J, with 20 bases between the two ends. The germline V gene encodes CDR1 MDHEN and CDR2 SYDVKM. The length of the CDR3 is 17 residues.

This clone was recorded once. This chain connects TRBV28 to TRBJ1-2, with D uncertain. Deletions cut 5 bases from V and 3 bases from J, with 7 bases between. Germline assignment: CDR1 MDHEN and CDR2 SYDVKM. The length of the CDR3 is 12 residues. CDR3 in DNA: TGTGCCAGCAGTAGCATAGACTATGGCTACACCTTC. This encodes CASSSIDYGYTF.

The chain carries TRBV6-5 and TRBJ1-6, with D perhaps TRBD1 (6 bases). In germline, CDR1 is MNHEY, CDR2 SVGAGI. This CDR3 contains 13 residues. Trimming stripped 3 bases from V and 12 bases from J, with 12 bases between. The CDR3 protein is CASSYRQAVPLHF. CDR3 nucleotides: TGTGCCAGCAGTTATAGACAGGCCGTACCCCTCCACTTT.

The chain joins TRBV9 to TRBJ2-7; D is unresolved. The V gene's germline CDR1 is SGDLS and CDR2 YYNGEE. There are 11 residues in the CDR3. The V end was cut by 0 bases, the J end by 5 bases, with 3 bases between. This chain's CDR3 is CASSVGDEQYF. CDR3 nucleotides: TGTGCCAGCAGCGTAGGCGACGAGCAGTACTTC.

The rearrangement joins TRBV27 to TRBJ1-1, with 8 bases matching TRBD1. This CDR3 has 16 amino acids. The germline V gene has CDR1 MNHEY and CDR2 SMNVEV (reference sequence). The J segment lost 0 bases and the V segment lost 5 bases, leaving 8 bases of the junction unmatched. In DNA, the CDR3 is TGTGCCAGCAGTCCGAGGGGACAGGCCATGAACACTGAAGCTTTCTTT. Translated, it gives CASSPRGQAMNTEAFF.

V usage is TRBV28 and J usage is TRBJ2-3; D is perhaps TRBD2 (6 bases). V was cut by 3 bases and J by 4 bases, with 11 bases left in between. Germline V CDR1 and CDR2: MDHEN, SYDVKM. The CDR3 extends over 14 amino acids. The CDR3 DNA follows: TGTGCCAGCAGTTTGAGGAGGGGCGCAGATACGCAGTATTTT. The encoded protein is CASSLRRGADTQYF.

The genes are TRBV15 and TRBJ1-1; a possible D gene is TRBD1 (5 bases). V gave up 7 bases and J gave up 1 base, with 13 bases separating them. The CDR3 sequence is 14 residues long. Germline V lookup: CDR1 LNHNV, CDR2 YYDKDF (reference sequence). The CDR3: CATNPDTWNTEAFF. The CDR3 bases are TGTGCCACCAACCCGGACACTTGGAACACTGAAGCTTTCTTT.

This sequence joins TRBV6-2 or TRBV6-3 and TRBJ2-7, with a tentative D call TRBD1 (5 bases). Trimming took 1 base from V and 1 from J, leaving 14 bases between them. The CDR3 spans 16 residues. Looked up from germline, CDR1 is MNHEY and CDR2 is SVGEGT. CDR3 region: CASSYYRQGSSYEQYF. The CDR3 bases are TGTGCCAGCAGTTACTACCGGCAGGGCTCTTCCTACGAGCAGTACTTC.

The chain combines TRBV5-1 with TRBJ2-1, with a possible D match to TRBD1 (5 bases). The CDR3 consists of 13 residues. CDR1 SGHRS and CDR2 YFSETQ come from the germline V gene. V shed 4 bases and J shed 2 bases, with 7 bases lying between them. CDR3 nucleotides: TGCGCCAGCAGCCGACAGACCTACAATGAGCAGTTCTTC. Translating gives CASSRQTYNEQFF. Complete variable domain (other parts from reference TRBV5-1 and TRBJ2-1): KAGVTQTPRYLIKTRGQQVTLSCSPISGHRSVSWYQQTPGQGLQFLFEYFSETQRNKGNFPGRFSGRQFSNSRSEMNVSTLELGDSALYLCASSRQTYNEQFFGPGTRLTVL.

The chain has TRBV27 and TRBJ1-6; no definite D call. The CDR3 runs to 15 residues. Trimming left V 6 bases short and J 0 bases short, with 9 bases between. Germline V gene data show CDR1 as MNHEY and CDR2 as SMNVEV (reference sequence). This CDR3 is CASRDGSSYNSPLHF. The CDR3 coding sequence is TGTGCCAGCAGGGACGGGAGCTCCTATAATTCACCCCTCCACTTT.

The gene calls are TRBV12-3 or TRBV12-4 and TRBJ2-1; D not certain. This CDR3 is 12 amino acids long. Trimming left V 8 bases short and J 6 bases short, with 11 bases between. CDR3 sequence: CASRYSVNEQFF. As DNA, the CDR3 is TGTGCCAGCCGATACTCCGTCAATGAGCAGTTCTTC.

The chain uses TRBV30 and TRBJ2-5, with D possibly matching TRBD2 (6 bases). The CDR3 runs 13 residues. Trimming took off 0 bases at V and 4 bases at J, with 9 bases between the two ends. CDR1 is GTSNPN, CDR2 SVGIG, per germline (reference sequence). The CDR3 DNA reads TGTGCCTGGAGTGTAGGAGGGCGAGAGACCCAGTACTTC. Its protein is CAWSVGGRETQYF.

The chain is built from TRBV5-1 and TRBJ2-7; 9 positions match TRBD2. Germline values: CDR1 SGHRS, CDR2 YFSETQ. The junction had 11 bases not matched to a gene; V was cut back by 7 bases and J by 3 bases. The CDR3 totals 15 residues. The CDR3 DNA follows: TGCGCCAGCCGCTCTCTAGCGGGACAGCACTACGAGCAGTACTTC. This sequence encodes CASRSLAGQHYEQYF. Variable domain in full (rest from reference TRBV5-1 and TRBJ2-7): KAGVTQTPRYLIKTRGQQVTLSCSPISGHRSVSWYQQTPGQGLQFLFEYFSETQRNKGNFPGRFSGRQFSNSRSEMNVSTLELGDSALYLCASRSLAGQHYEQYFGPGTRLTVT.

The rearrangement links TRBV10-2 to TRBJ2-1; D is uncertain. V gave up 4 bases and J gave up 8 bases, with 6 bases separating them. From germline, CDR1 is WSHSY and CDR2 SAAADI. The CDR3 totals 11 residues. CDR3 sequence reads: CASSAPDEQFF. DNA for the CDR3: TGCGCCAGCAGTGCCCCCGATGAGCAGTTCTTC.

The chain carries TRBV13 and TRBJ2-2, with 10 bases matching TRBD2. Germline CDR1 is PRHDT and CDR2 is FYEKMQ (reference sequence). CDR3 size: 15 residues. The trim removed 2 bases at V and 9 bases at J, leaving 6 bases unmatched. The CDR3 reads CASSLSGRAERELFF. In DNA form, the CDR3 reads TGTGCCAGCAGCTTAAGCGGGAGGGCGGAACGGGAGCTGTTTTTT. The whole variable domain, filled in from reference TRBV13 and TRBJ2-2, reads AAGVIQSPRHLIKEKRETATLKCYPIPRHDTVYWYQQGPGQDPQFLISFYEKMQSDKGSIPDRFSAQQFSDYHSELNMSSLELGDSALYFCASSLSGRAERELFFGEGSRLTVL.

This rearrangement joins TRBV14 to TRBJ2-1, with D possibly TRBD2 on 6 matching bases. The CDR3 totals 14 residues. Germline CDR1 reads SGHDN; CDR2 reads FVKESK. With 2 bases removed from V and 2 bases from J, the gap between germline ends came to 7 bases. The CDR3: CASSQRGTYNEQFF. Written as DNA, the CDR3 is TGTGCCAGCAGCCAACGCGGGACCTACAATGAGCAGTTCTTC.